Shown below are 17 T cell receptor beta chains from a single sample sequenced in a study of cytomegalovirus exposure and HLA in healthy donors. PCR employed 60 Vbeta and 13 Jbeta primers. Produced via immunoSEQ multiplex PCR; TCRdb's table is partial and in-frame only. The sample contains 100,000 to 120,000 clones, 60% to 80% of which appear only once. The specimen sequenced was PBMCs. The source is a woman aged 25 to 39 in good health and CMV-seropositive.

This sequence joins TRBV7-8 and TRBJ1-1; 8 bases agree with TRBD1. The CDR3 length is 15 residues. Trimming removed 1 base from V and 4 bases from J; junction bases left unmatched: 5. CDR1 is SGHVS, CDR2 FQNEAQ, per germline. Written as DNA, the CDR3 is TGTGCCAGCAGCTTAGTCGGACAGGGTGTCACTGAAGCTTTCTTT. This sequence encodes CASSLVGQGVTEAFF.

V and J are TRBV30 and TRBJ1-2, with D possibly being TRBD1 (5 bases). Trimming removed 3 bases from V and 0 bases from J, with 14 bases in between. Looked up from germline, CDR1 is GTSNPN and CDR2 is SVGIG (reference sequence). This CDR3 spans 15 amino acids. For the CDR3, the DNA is TGTGCCTGGAGAAGGCAGGGAGGCGCTAACTATGGCTACACCTTC. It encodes CAWRRQGGANYGYTF.

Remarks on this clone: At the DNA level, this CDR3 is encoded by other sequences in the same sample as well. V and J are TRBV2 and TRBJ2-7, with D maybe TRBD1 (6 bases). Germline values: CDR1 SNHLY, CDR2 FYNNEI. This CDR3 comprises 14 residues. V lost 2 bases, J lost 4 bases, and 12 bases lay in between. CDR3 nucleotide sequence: TGTGCCAGCAGTGAACAGGGGTCGTCATACGAGCAGTACTTC. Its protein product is CASSEQGSSYEQYF.

Here the CDR3 DNA reads TGTGCCAGCAGATATCGAAGGGGTTCTGGCAATCAGCCCCAGCATTTT. This codes for CASRYRRGSGNQPQHF. This chain links TRBV25-1 with TRBJ1-5; the D gene is possibly TRBD1 (5 bases). This CDR3 is 16 amino acids long. V lost 6 bases, J lost 2 bases, and 17 bases lay in between. The V gene's germline CDR1 is MGHDK and CDR2 SYGVNS.

The CDR3 nucleotides are TGTGCCAGCTCACCACTGACTAGCGGGAAGGACAATGAGCAGTTCTTC. Translated, it gives CASSPLTSGKDNEQFF. V usage is TRBV18 and J usage is TRBJ2-1; the match to TRBD2 covers 11 bases. The CDR3 spans 16 residues. The germline CDR1 and CDR2 sequences are KGHSH and LQKENI. V lost 1 base to trimming and J lost 5 bases; unmatched junction nucleotides: 4. The variable domain in full, completed from reference TRBV18 and TRBJ2-1, reads NAGVMQNPRHLVRRRGQEARLRCSPMKGHSHVYWYRQLPEEGLKFMVYLQKENIIDESGMPKERFSAEFPKEGPSILRIQQVVRGDSAAYFCASSPLTSGKDNEQFFGPGTRLTVL.

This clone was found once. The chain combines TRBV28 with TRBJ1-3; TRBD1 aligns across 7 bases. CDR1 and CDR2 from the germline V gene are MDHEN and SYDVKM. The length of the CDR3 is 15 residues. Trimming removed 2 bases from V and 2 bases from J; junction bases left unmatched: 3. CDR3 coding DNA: TGTGCCAGCAGTTTAGGAGGACAGGCTGGAAACACCATATATTTT. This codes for CASSLGGQAGNTIYF.

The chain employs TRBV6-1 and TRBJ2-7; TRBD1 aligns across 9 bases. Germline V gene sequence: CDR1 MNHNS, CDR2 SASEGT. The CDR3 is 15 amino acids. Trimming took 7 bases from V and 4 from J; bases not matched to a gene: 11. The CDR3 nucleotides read TGTGCCAGCACCTGGTCCCGGGACAGGGATTACGAGCAGTACTTC. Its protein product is CASTWSRDRDYEQYF.

The DNA of the CDR3 is TGTGCCACCAGCAGAGATCGCACTAGAGTCAATGAGCAGTTCTTC. The encoded protein is CATSRDRTRVNEQFF. V gene TRBV15 combines with J gene TRBJ2-1, with a possible D match to TRBD2 (5 bases). V dropped 0 bases and J dropped 6 bases, with 12 bases sitting between them. CDR3 length: 15 residues. Germline assignment: CDR1 LNHNV and CDR2 YYDKDF (reference sequence).

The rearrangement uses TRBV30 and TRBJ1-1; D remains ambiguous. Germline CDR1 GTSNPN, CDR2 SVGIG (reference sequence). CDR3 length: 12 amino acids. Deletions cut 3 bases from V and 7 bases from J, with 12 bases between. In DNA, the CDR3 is TGTGCCTGGAGCTTAGTGGGAGGTGAAGCTTTCTTT. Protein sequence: CAWSLVGGEAFF.

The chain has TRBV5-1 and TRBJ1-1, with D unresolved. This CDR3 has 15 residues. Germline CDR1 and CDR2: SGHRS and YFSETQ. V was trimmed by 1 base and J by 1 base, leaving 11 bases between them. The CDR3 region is CASSLTGATNTEAFF. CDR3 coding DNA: TGCGCCAGCAGCTTGACGGGAGCGACGAACACTGAAGCTTTCTTT.

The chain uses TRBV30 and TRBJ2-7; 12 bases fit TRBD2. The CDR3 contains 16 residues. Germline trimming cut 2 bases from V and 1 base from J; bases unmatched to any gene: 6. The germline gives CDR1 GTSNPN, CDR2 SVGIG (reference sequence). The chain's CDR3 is CAWSLRTSGNSYEQYF. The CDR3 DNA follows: TGTGCCTGGAGTTTACGGACTAGCGGGAATTCCTACGAGCAGTACTTC.

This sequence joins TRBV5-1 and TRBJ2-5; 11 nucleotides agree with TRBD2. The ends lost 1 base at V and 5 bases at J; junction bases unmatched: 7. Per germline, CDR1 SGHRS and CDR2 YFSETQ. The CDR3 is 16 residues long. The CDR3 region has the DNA TGCGCCAGCAGCTTGATAGCGGGAGGGGGGTATGAGACCCAGTACTTC. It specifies CASSLIAGGGYETQYF.

Here the CDR3 reads CASSPSGSYEQYF. In DNA, the CDR3 is TGCGCCAGCAGCCCTTCGGGATCCTACGAGCAGTACTTC. The rearrangement joins TRBV5-1 to TRBJ2-7, with D possibly TRBD2 on 5 matching bases. Trimming took off 4 bases at V and 1 base at J, with 9 bases between the two ends. Germline loops: CDR1 SGHRS, CDR2 YFSETQ. This CDR3 region has 13 residues.

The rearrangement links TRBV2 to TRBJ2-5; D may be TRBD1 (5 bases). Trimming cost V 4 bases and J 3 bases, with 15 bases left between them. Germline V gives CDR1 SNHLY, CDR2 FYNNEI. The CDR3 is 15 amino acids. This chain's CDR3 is CASSARTDTKETQYF. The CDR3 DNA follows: TGTGCCAGCAGTGCTAGGACGGACACAAAAGAGACCCAGTACTTC. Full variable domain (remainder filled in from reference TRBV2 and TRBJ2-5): EPEVTQTPSHQVTQMGQEVILRCVPISNHLYFYWYRQILGQKVEFLVSFYNNEISEKSEIFDDQFSVERPDGSNFTLKIRSTKLEDSAMYFCASSARTDTKETQYFGPGTRLLVL.

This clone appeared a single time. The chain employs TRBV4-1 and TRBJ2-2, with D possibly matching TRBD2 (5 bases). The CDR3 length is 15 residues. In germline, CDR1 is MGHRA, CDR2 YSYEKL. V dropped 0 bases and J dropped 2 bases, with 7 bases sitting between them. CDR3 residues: CASSQEPGNTGELFF. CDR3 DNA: TGCGCCAGCAGCCAAGAGCCGGGAAACACCGGGGAGCTGTTTTTT.

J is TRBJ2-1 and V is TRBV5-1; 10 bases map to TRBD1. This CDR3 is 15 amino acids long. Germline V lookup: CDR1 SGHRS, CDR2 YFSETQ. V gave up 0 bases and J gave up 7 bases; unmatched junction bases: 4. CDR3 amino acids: CASSLGGQGENEQFF. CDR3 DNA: TGCGCCAGCAGCTTGGGTGGACAGGGGGAAAATGAGCAGTTCTTC.

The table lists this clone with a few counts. The chain's CDR3 is CASSAQGGTEAFF. The CDR3 nucleotides are TGCGCCAGCAGCGCACAGGGGGGCACTGAAGCTTTCTTT. The V call is TRBV5-1, the J call TRBJ1-1; 8 bases map to TRBD1. The germline CDR1 and CDR2 sequences are SGHRS and YFSETQ. The CDR3 runs 13 residues. J lost 4 bases, V lost 4 bases, and 3 bases had no gene match.